These T cell receptor beta chains were read from a single sample in a study of T cell responses to AZD1222 COVID-19 vaccine. Using immunoSEQ multiplex PCR, the repertoire was profiled, and TCRdb retains in-frame clones only, with some absent. Among roughly 200,000 clones listed, about 91% were seen once. Sequenced material: peripheral blood, taken on day 0 of AZD1222 vaccination. The receptors originated from an adult in good health. Each CDR3 is given with its conserved first and last residue. A D gene is named only where the DNA matches it firmly. Size tells how often a clone was seen (once, few, many) or the class of an expanded clone, and some rows leave it out.

V gene: TRBV6-5
D gene: NA
CDR3 length: 12
clone size: NA
J gene: TRBJ1-1
CDR3 protein: CASSRTESEAFF
CDR3 DNA: TGTGCCAGCAGTCGGACCGAGTCTGAAGCTTTCTTT

V gene: TRBV6-1
D gene: NA
CDR3 length: 15
clone size: NA
J gene: TRBJ2-3
CDR3 protein: CASSEIWTRTDTQYF
CDR3 DNA: TGTGCTAGCAGTGAAATTTGGACAAGGACAGATACGCAGTATTTT

V gene: TRBV19
D gene: NA
CDR3 length: 14
clone size: NA
J gene: TRBJ1-2
CDR3 protein: CASSASARADGYTF
CDR3 DNA: TGTGCCAGTAGTGCAAGCGCCAGGGCTGATGGCTACACCTTC

V gene: TRBV11-2
D gene: NA
CDR3 length: 14
clone size: NA
J gene: TRBJ1-2
CDR3 protein: CASASDLGNHGYTF
CDR3 DNA: TGTGCCAGCGCCAGTGACCTAGGCAACCATGGCTACACCTTC

V gene: TRBV2
D gene: NA
CDR3 length: 11
clone size: NA
J gene: TRBJ2-3
CDR3 protein: CASGYTDTQYF
CDR3 DNA: TGTGCCAGCGGCTACACAGATACGCAGTATTTT

V gene: TRBV6-5
D gene: TRBD1
CDR3 length: 14
clone size: NA
J gene: TRBJ1-3
CDR3 protein: CASSTGAFGNTIYF
CDR3 DNA: TGTGCCAGCAGCACAGGGGCGTTTGGAAACACCATATATTTT

V gene: TRBV18
D gene: TRBD1
CDR3 length: 14
clone size: few
J gene: TRBJ1-2
CDR3 protein: CASSPTGTDYGYTF
CDR3 DNA: TGTGCCAGCTCACCAACGGGGACAGACTATGGCTACACCTTC

V gene: TRBV28
D gene: TRBD1
CDR3 length: 16
clone size: NA
J gene: TRBJ1-4
CDR3 protein: CASSPPEGQAGEKLFF
CDR3 DNA: TGTGCCAGCAGTCCACCGGAGGGACAGGCGGGGGAAAAACTGTTTTTT

V gene: TRBV2
D gene: NA
CDR3 length: 14
clone size: NA
J gene: TRBJ2-3
CDR3 protein: CATHPGALGDTQYF
CDR3 DNA: TGTGCCACTCACCCGGGTGCTCTCGGGGATACGCAGTATTTT

V gene: TRBV12-3/TRBV12-4
D gene: NA
CDR3 length: 12
clone size: NA
J gene: TRBJ1-4
CDR3 protein: CASSTTNEKLFF
CDR3 DNA: TGTGCCAGCAGTACAACTAATGAAAAACTGTTTTTT

V gene: TRBV5-8
D gene: NA
CDR3 length: 15
clone size: NA
J gene: TRBJ2-5
CDR3 protein: CASSKGRTQQETQYF
CDR3 DNA: TGTGCCAGCAGCAAGGGACGGACACAACAAGAGACCCAGTACTTC

V gene: TRBV5-6
D gene: TRBD1
CDR3 length: 15
clone size: NA
J gene: TRBJ1-1
CDR3 protein: CASSSARTGNTEAFF
CDR3 DNA: TGTGCCAGCAGCTCGGCCCGGACAGGGAACACTGAAGCTTTCTTT

V gene: TRBV7-9
D gene: NA
CDR3 length: 15
clone size: NA
J gene: TRBJ1-5
CDR3 protein: CASSREGGSNQPQHF
CDR3 DNA: TGTGCCAGCAGCCGAGAAGGGGGAAGCAATCAGCCCCAGCATTTT

V gene: TRBV7-9
D gene: NA
CDR3 length: 13
clone size: NA
J gene: TRBJ1-1
CDR3 protein: CASSLVPNTEAFF
CDR3 DNA: TGTGCCAGCAGCTTAGTTCCGAACACTGAAGCTTTCTTT

V gene: TRBV5-5
D gene: NA
CDR3 length: 12
clone size: NA
J gene: TRBJ1-2
CDR3 protein: CASSLAGYGYTF
CDR3 DNA: TGTGCCAGCAGCTTGGCTGGCTATGGCTACACCTTC

V gene: TRBV6-4
D gene: TRBD1
CDR3 length: 13
clone size: NA
J gene: TRBJ1-1
CDR3 protein: CASGLQGPTEAFF
CDR3 DNA: TGTGCCAGTGGCCTACAGGGGCCCACTGAAGCTTTCTTT

V gene: TRBV18
D gene: NA
CDR3 length: 12
clone size: NA
J gene: TRBJ2-2
CDR3 protein: CASSPNVGELFF
CDR3 DNA: TGTGCCAGCTCACCCAATGTCGGGGAGCTGTTTTTT

V gene: TRBV18
D gene: NA
CDR3 length: 12
clone size: NA
J gene: TRBJ2-5
CDR3 protein: CASSTQRETQYF
CDR3 DNA: TGTGCCAGCTCAACCCAGCGTGAGACCCAGTACTTC

V gene: TRBV2
D gene: NA
CDR3 length: 14
clone size: NA
J gene: TRBJ1-4
CDR3 protein: CASTLGGGDEKLFF
CDR3 DNA: TGTGCCAGCACCCTGGGGGGGGGCGATGAAAAACTGTTTTTT

V gene: TRBV19
D gene: NA
CDR3 length: 15
clone size: once
J gene: TRBJ2-1
CDR3 protein: CASSTDRSSYNEQFF
CDR3 DNA: TGTGCCAGTAGTACGGACCGGAGCTCCTACAATGAGCAGTTCTTC

V gene: TRBV28
D gene: NA
CDR3 length: 15
clone size: NA
J gene: TRBJ1-5
CDR3 protein: CASSGGWYSNQPQHF
CDR3 DNA: TGTGCCAGCAGTGGGGGGTGGTACAGCAATCAGCCCCAGCATTTT

V gene: TRBV6-5
D gene: NA
CDR3 length: 13
clone size: once
J gene: TRBJ2-7
CDR3 protein: CASSHLGGYEQYF
CDR3 DNA: TGTGCCAGCAGTCACCTGGGGGGATACGAGCAGTACTTC

V gene: TRBV4-1
D gene: NA
CDR3 length: 15
clone size: NA
J gene: TRBJ2-1
CDR3 protein: CASSQTSLYYNEQFF
CDR3 DNA: TGCGCCAGCAGCCAAACTAGTCTTTACTACAATGAGCAGTTCTTC

V gene: TRBV7-2
D gene: NA
CDR3 length: 12
clone size: NA
J gene: TRBJ1-2
CDR3 protein: CASEGGVYGYTF
CDR3 DNA: TGTGCCAGCGAGGGGGGGGTCTATGGCTACACCTTC

V gene: TRBV7-9
D gene: TRBD1
CDR3 length: 14
clone size: NA
J gene: TRBJ2-5
CDR3 protein: CASSLGTGRETQYF
CDR3 DNA: TGTGCCAGCAGCTTGGGGACAGGGAGAGAGACCCAGTACTTC

V gene: TRBV4-1
D gene: NA
CDR3 length: 22
clone size: once
J gene: TRBJ2-6
CDR3 protein: CASSQPSAGSPDINSGANVLTF
CDR3 DNA: TGCGCCAGCAGCCAGCCCTCGGCAGGCAGCCCCGATATCAACTCTGGGGCCAACGTCCTGACTTTC

V gene: TRBV30
D gene: NA
CDR3 length: 13
clone size: NA
J gene: TRBJ2-2
CDR3 protein: CARGTLNTGELFF
CDR3 DNA: TGTGCCCGGGGGACCCTAAACACCGGGGAGCTGTTTTTT

V gene: TRBV7-6
D gene: TRBD1
CDR3 length: 15
clone size: NA
J gene: TRBJ1-1
CDR3 protein: CASSLDYRGNTEAFF
CDR3 DNA: TGTGCCAGCAGCTTAGATTACAGGGGGAACACTGAAGCTTTCTTT

V gene: TRBV5-1
D gene: NA
CDR3 length: 15
clone size: NA
J gene: TRBJ2-1
CDR3 protein: CASSLGDSAPNEQFF
CDR3 DNA: TGCGCCAGCAGCTTAGGGGACTCTGCACCCAATGAGCAGTTCTTC

V gene: TRBV7-8
D gene: NA
CDR3 length: 13
clone size: NA
J gene: TRBJ1-1
CDR3 protein: CASSPGTVVGAFF
CDR3 DNA: TGTGCCAGCAGCCCGGGGACCGTTGTGGGAGCTTTCTTT